What follows are 25 T cell receptor beta chains derived from one specimen sequenced in a study of blood T cells in healthy people across ages. PCR was performed a second time for about 6 to 12 cycles using a sample-barcoded 5' primer and a J-beta primer mix. One entry per CDR3 protein, called by TCRdb with MiXCR from the 5' RACE reads. The sample lists about 970,000 distinct CDR3 sequences; roughly 51% were seen once. The sequenced sample consisted of blood. The receptors here all came from a woman between 55 and 75 years old in good health.

The chain employs TRBV27 and TRBJ2-7; D uncertain. The CDR3 is 15 amino acids. V shed 2 bases and J shed 7 bases, with 18 bases lying between them. CDR1 MNHEY and CDR2 SMNVEV come from the germline V gene (reference sequence). CDR3 region: CASSLVVSSYNEQYF. The CDR3 DNA is TGTGCCAGCAGTTTAGTGGTCAGTTCCTACAATGAGCAGTACTTC.

The V call is TRBV20-1, the J call TRBJ2-3; D is uncertain. There are 15 residues in the CDR3. Germline CDR1 and CDR2: DFQATT and SNEGSKA (reference sequence). V was trimmed by 1 base and J by 2 bases, leaving 13 bases between them. CDR3 protein: CSARGSSIHTDTQYF. Written as DNA, the CDR3 is TGCAGTGCTAGAGGGAGCTCAATACACACAGATACGCAGTATTTT.

The genes are TRBV4-1 and TRBJ2-3; D ambiguous. V gave up 0 bases and J gave up 5 bases, with 9 bases separating them. CDR3 size: 14 residues. Germline V gene lookup returns CDR1 MGHRA and CDR2 YSYEKL. CDR3 DNA sequence: TGCGCCAGCAGCCAAGAGGCGTGGGGAGATACGCAGTATTTT. It codes for CASSQEAWGDTQYF.

This clonotype appeared once. The J gene is TRBJ1-5, the V gene TRBV6-6; D uncertain. CDR3 size: 16 residues. V lost 0 bases and J 5 bases, leaving 14 bases between the germline ends. Germline CDR1 and CDR2: MNHNY and SVGAGI (reference sequence). The CDR3 region is CASSYSALQSHQPQHF. DNA of the CDR3: TGTGCCAGCAGTTACTCGGCGTTACAGAGCCATCAGCCCCAGCATTTT.

V and J are TRBV28 and TRBJ2-7; TRBD2 matches 12 bases. The germline V gene has CDR1 MDHEN and CDR2 SYDVKM. The CDR3 consists of 16 residues. With V trimmed by 4 bases and J by 0 bases, 4 bases remained unmatched. CDR3 sequence: CASSSPTSGSSYEQYF. Here the CDR3 DNA reads TGTGCCAGCAGTTCTCCGACTAGCGGGAGCTCCTACGAGCAGTACTTC.

In DNA form, the CDR3 reads TGTGCCAGCCATAGTAGCACAGATACGCAGTATTTT. It translates to CASHSSTDTQYF. The chain couples TRBV27 to TRBJ2-3, with unresolved D. Germline V gives CDR1 MNHEY, CDR2 SMNVEV (reference sequence). V was trimmed by 8 bases and J by 0 bases, leaving 6 bases between them. This CDR3 is 12 amino acids long.

This rearrangement joins TRBV6-2 or TRBV6-3 to TRBJ2-6; D unresolved. In germline, CDR1 is MNHEY, CDR2 SVGEGT. V lost 2 bases to trimming and J lost 2 bases, with 13 bases between them. The CDR3 is 17 residues long. The CDR3, as DNA: TGTGCCAGCAGTTACCCTGGCCGGACCACTGGGGCCAACGTCCTGACTTTC. This sequence encodes CASSYPGRTTGANVLTF.

In this sample, this clonotype turned up many times. This sequence joins TRBV7-2 and TRBJ2-7, with 9 bases lining up with TRBD1. V lost 6 bases to trimming and J lost 5 bases; unmatched junction nucleotides: 8. Germline V lookup: CDR1 SGHTA, CDR2 FQGNSA. There are 14 residues in the CDR3. The CDR3 loop is CASRQQGALNEQYF. The DNA of the CDR3 is TGTGCCAGCAGGCAACAGGGGGCGCTTAACGAGCAGTACTTC.

This clonotype was observed a handful of times. V is TRBV12-3 or TRBV12-4 and J is TRBJ2-7, with D tentatively TRBD1 (5 bases). CDR3 length: 14 amino acids. The V gene lost 6 bases and the J gene lost 3 bases, with 15 bases spanning the gap. CDR3 sequence (DNA): TGTGCCAGCAGCCCCGCGACAGCATTCTACGAGCAGTACTTC. It translates to CASSPATAFYEQYF.

There are a few counts of this clonotype. V and J are TRBV28 and TRBJ2-5; 8 bases fit TRBD1. After removal of 4 bases from V and 1 base from J, the junction contained 5 bases not matched to a gene. Germline V gene data show CDR1 as MDHEN and CDR2 as SYDVKM. The CDR3 runs to 15 residues. The CDR3 sequence is CASSSTGDFQETQYF. As DNA, the CDR3 is TGTGCCAGCAGTTCGACAGGGGATTTCCAAGAGACCCAGTACTTC.

The chain uses TRBV7-2 and TRBJ2-6; unclear D gene. CDR3 length: 14 amino acids. The ends were cut back, 8 bases at V and 2 bases at J, with 10 bases in the middle. CDR1 SGHTA and CDR2 FQGNSA come from the germline V gene. The CDR3 here is CASSPTPGANVLTF. The CDR3 coding sequence is TGTGCCAGCTCCCCCACCCCTGGGGCCAACGTCCTGACTTTC.

The chain joins TRBV28 to TRBJ1-5, with D possibly matching TRBD1 (6 bases). V shed 9 bases and J shed 5 bases, with 11 bases lying between them. Germline V gene lookup returns CDR1 MDHEN and CDR2 SYDVKM. The CDR3 is 12 amino acids. CDR3 region: CASTGSHQPQHF. The CDR3 bases are TGTGCCAGTACAGGGTCTCATCAGCCCCAGCATTTT.

This chain connects TRBV28 to TRBJ1-2, with TRBD1 as a possible D gene (6 bases). Germline loops: CDR1 MDHEN, CDR2 SYDVKM. V was shortened by 5 bases and J by 4 bases, with 14 bases between the two germline ends. The CDR3 covers 14 residues. The CDR3 here is CASSQRDTAYGYTF. As DNA, the CDR3 is TGTGCCAGCAGTCAACGGGACACGGCCTATGGCTACACCTTC.

The J gene is TRBJ2-3, the V gene TRBV7-2; TRBD2 matches at 9 bases. The CDR3 totals 18 residues. Germline assignment: CDR1 SGHTA and CDR2 FQGNSA. Trimming cost V 5 bases and J 6 bases; bases outside gene matches: 18. CDR3 nucleotide sequence: TGTGCCAGCAGCATTAGCGGGAGCCTACGGGCTCCCGGGGATACGCAGTATTTT. It is translated as CASSISGSLRAPGDTQYF. Full variable domain (outside the CDR3, taken from reference TRBV7-2 and TRBJ2-3): GAGVSQSPSNKVTEKGKDVELRCDPISGHTALYWYRQSLGQGLEFLIYFQGNSAPDKSGLPSDRFSAERTGGSVSTLTIQRTQQEDSAVYLCASSISGSLRAPGDTQYFGPGTRLTVL.

The chain joins TRBV4-2 to TRBJ2-1, with 11 bases matching TRBD2. CDR3 size: 14 residues. Trimming at V came to 5 bases and at J to 8 bases, leaving 5 bases not matched to a gene. Germline V gene lookup returns CDR1 LGHNA and CDR2 YNFKEQ. CDR3 protein: CASSELAGVDEQFF. In DNA form, the CDR3 reads TGTGCCAGCAGCGAACTAGCGGGAGTAGATGAGCAGTTCTTC.

The rearrangement uses TRBV20-1 and TRBJ2-7; 7 bases fit TRBD2. The trim removed 6 bases at V and 4 bases at J, leaving 6 bases unmatched. Germline CDR1 and CDR2: DFQATT and SNEGSKA (reference sequence). There are 12 residues in the CDR3. The CDR3 reads CSAGGAGYEQYF. The CDR3, as DNA: TGCAGTGCGGGAGGGGCGGGTTACGAGCAGTACTTC.

The genes are TRBV20-1 and TRBJ2-1; 11 bases map to TRBD1. The CDR3 extends over 15 amino acids. Losses at the gene ends were 3 bases for V and 3 bases for J; bases not matched to a gene: 4. Germline lookup yields CDR1 DFQATT and CDR2 SNEGSKA (reference sequence). CDR3 nucleotides: TGCAGTGCTAGGGTTGGGACAGGGGGCTACAATGAGCAGTTCTTC. Translation: CSARVGTGGYNEQFF.

The chain recombines TRBV29-1 with TRBJ2-7; 7 bases match TRBD2. The CDR3 extends over 12 amino acids. With V trimmed by 5 bases and J by 3 bases, 4 bases remained unmatched. Germline V gene data show CDR1 as SQVTM and CDR2 as ANQGSEA. CDR3 protein: CSVLAVGYEQYF. Here the CDR3 DNA reads TGCAGCGTTCTAGCGGTAGGCTACGAGCAGTACTTC.

The CDR3: CASEGRNYGYTF. CDR3 DNA: TGTGCCAGCGAAGGAAGGAACTATGGCTACACCTTC. The chain combines TRBV28 with TRBJ1-2, with D unclear. Trimming stripped 8 bases from V and 2 bases from J, with 9 bases between. Per germline, CDR1 MDHEN and CDR2 SYDVKM. This CDR3 contains 12 residues.

This clonotype was seen more than once but under ten times. The chain uses TRBV5-5 and TRBJ2-2; possibly TRBD1 for D (6 bases). Germline V gene data show CDR1 as SGHKS and CDR2 as YYEKEE (reference sequence). V was shortened by 4 bases and J by 2 bases, with 9 bases between the two germline ends. CDR3 length: 14 amino acids. The CDR3 sequence is CASSPGTNTGELFF. The DNA for the CDR3 is TGTGCCAGCAGCCCCGGGACAAACACCGGGGAGCTGTTTTTT.

J is TRBJ2-5 and V is TRBV20-1; perhaps TRBD1 as D (5 bases). V lost 0 bases to trimming and J lost 5 bases, with 10 bases between them. Per germline, CDR1 DFQATT and CDR2 SNEGSKA (reference sequence). This CDR3 contains 13 residues. The CDR3 nucleotides read TGCAGTGCTAGAGAACCAGGGCTGGAGACCCAGTACTTC. Encoded protein: CSAREPGLETQYF.

There are a few counts of this clonotype. This chain uses TRBV7-9 with TRBJ1-2, with 7 bases matching TRBD1. With 5 bases clipped from V and 6 bases from J, the junction kept 9 bases outside the gene matches. The CDR3 is 14 residues long. CDR1 SEHNR and CDR2 FQNEAQ come from the germline V gene (reference sequence). CDR3 amino acids: CASSRQTGEDGYTF. DNA of the CDR3: TGTGCCAGCAGCCGACAAACAGGGGAGGATGGCTACACCTTC.

This clonotype showed up just once. V is TRBV7-2 and J is TRBJ2-1; weak D call: TRBD1 (6 bases). This CDR3 is 14 amino acids long. V lost 7 bases and J 4 bases, leaving 14 bases between the germline ends. Looked up from germline, CDR1 is SGHTA and CDR2 is FQGNSA. CDR3 sequence reads: CASNRPDRYNEQFF. CDR3 nucleotide sequence: TGTGCCAGCAACCGCCCGGACAGATACAATGAGCAGTTCTTC. Drawing the rest from reference TRBV7-2 and TRBJ2-1, the complete variable domain is GAGVSQSPSNKVTEKGKDVELRCDPISGHTALYWYRQSLGQGLEFLIYFQGNSAPDKSGLPSDRFSAERTGGSVSTLTIQRTQQEDSAVYLCASNRPDRYNEQFFGPGTRLTVL.

CDR3 sequence reads: CSARDARISSYEQYF. The CDR3 DNA follows: TGCAGTGCTAGAGATGCGAGGATTAGCTCCTACGAGCAGTACTTC. The rearrangement links TRBV20-1 to TRBJ2-7; no clear D gene. Trimming took 0 bases from V and 0 from J, leaving 12 bases between them. The CDR3 spans 15 residues. Per germline, CDR1 DFQATT and CDR2 SNEGSKA (reference sequence).

The rearrangement links TRBV25-1 to TRBJ2-3, with 10 positions matching TRBD1. The V gene's germline CDR1 is MGHDK and CDR2 SYGVNS. J lost 2 bases, V lost 3 bases, and 5 bases had no gene match. This CDR3 contains 16 residues. The CDR3 coding sequence is TGTGCCAGCAGTGATTCGGGACAGGGGCCCACAGATACGCAGTATTTT. Amino acid sequence: CASSDSGQGPTDTQYF.